The clone carrying this TCR beta chain was counted at least ten times. Its antigen is unknown. The sample is drawn from a study of identical twins. Study results and caveats: The models systematically underestimated how much out-of-frame TCR alpha was shared in monozygotic twins. Out-of-frame beta sequences exhibited a weaker degree of excess twin sharing.

The V gene's germline CDR1 is KGHSH and CDR2 LQKENI. The CDR3 totals 14 residues. V was trimmed by 2 bases and J by 0 bases, leaving 7 bases between them. Addition of a universal primer site occurred through template switching, and cDNA carried unique molecular identifiers. TCRdb used MiXCR to reprocess the 5' RACE reads, holding one entry per CDR3 protein. The sample includes roughly 250,000 distinct CDR3 sequences, over 13% of them seen just once. Source material: memory (CD45RO+) T cells sorted from blood. The chain combines TRBV18 with TRBJ2-5, with a weak D call TRBD1 (6 bases). The receptor comes from a woman aged 18-29 years in good health. CDR3 nucleotide sequence: TGTGCCAGCTCACCATGGACAGACCAAGAGACCCAGTACTTC. Translating it yields CASSPWTDQETQYF. The entire variable domain, with the rest obtained from reference TRBV18 and TRBJ2-5, is as follows: NAGVMQNPRHLVRRRGQEARLRCSPMKGHSHVYWYRQLPEEGLKFMVYLQKENIIDESGMPKERFSAEFPKEGPSILRIQQVVRGDSAAYFCASSPWTDQETQYFGPGTRLLVL.